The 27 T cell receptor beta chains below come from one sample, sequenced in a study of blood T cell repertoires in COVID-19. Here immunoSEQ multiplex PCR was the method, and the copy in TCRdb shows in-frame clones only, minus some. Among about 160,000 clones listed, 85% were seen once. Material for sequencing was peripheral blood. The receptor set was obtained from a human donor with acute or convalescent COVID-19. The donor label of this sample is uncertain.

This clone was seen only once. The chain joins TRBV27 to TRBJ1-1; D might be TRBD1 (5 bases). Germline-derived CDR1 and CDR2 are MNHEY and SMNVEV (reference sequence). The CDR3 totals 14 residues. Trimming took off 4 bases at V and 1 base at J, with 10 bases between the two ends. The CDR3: CASSSLDRNTEAFF. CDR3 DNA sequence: TGTGCCAGCAGTTCCCTTGACAGGAACACTGAAGCTTTCTTT.

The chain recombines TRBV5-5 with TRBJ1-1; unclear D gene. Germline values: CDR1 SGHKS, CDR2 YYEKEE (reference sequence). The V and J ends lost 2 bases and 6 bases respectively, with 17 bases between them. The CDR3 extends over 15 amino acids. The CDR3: CASSLLLSGLSEAFF. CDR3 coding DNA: TGTGCCAGCAGCTTACTGCTATCGGGTTTGTCTGAAGCTTTCTTT. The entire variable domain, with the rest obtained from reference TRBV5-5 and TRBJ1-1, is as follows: DAGVTQSPTHLIKTRGQQVTLRCSPISGHKSVSWYQQVLGQGPQFIFQYYEKEERGRGNFPDRFSARQFPNYSSELNVNALLLGDSALYLCASSLLLSGLSEAFFGQGTRLTVV.

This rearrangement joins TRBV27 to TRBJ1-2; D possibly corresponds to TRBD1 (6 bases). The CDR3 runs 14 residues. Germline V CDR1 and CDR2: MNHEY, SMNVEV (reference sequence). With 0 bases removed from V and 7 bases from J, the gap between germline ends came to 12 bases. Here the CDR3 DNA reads TGTGCCAGCAGTTTATCGGCACAGGGCAGTGGCTACACCTTC. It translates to CASSLSAQGSGYTF.

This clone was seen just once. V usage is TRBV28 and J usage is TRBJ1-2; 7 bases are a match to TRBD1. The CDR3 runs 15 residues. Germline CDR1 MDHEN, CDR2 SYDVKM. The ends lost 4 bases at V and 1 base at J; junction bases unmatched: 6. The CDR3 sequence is CASSSPGQNNYGYTF. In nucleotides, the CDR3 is TGTGCCAGCAGTTCACCGGGACAGAATAACTATGGCTACACCTTC.

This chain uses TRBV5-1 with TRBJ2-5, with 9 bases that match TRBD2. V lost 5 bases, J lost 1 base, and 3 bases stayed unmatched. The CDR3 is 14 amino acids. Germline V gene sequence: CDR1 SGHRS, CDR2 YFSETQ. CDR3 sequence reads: CASRTTSGQETQYF. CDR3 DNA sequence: TGCGCCAGCAGAACGACTAGCGGCCAAGAGACCCAGTACTTC.

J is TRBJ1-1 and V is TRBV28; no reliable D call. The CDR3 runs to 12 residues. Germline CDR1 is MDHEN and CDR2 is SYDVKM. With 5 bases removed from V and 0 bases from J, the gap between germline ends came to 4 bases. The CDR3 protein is CASSTLNTEAFF. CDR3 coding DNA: TGTGCCAGCAGTACATTGAACACTGAAGCTTTCTTT.

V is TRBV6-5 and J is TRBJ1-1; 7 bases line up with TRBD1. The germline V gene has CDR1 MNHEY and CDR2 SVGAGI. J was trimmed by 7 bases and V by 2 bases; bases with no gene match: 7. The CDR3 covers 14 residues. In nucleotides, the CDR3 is TGTGCCAGCAGTTACGCGAGGAGACAGGGTGAAGCTTTCTTT. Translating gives CASSYARRQGEAFF.

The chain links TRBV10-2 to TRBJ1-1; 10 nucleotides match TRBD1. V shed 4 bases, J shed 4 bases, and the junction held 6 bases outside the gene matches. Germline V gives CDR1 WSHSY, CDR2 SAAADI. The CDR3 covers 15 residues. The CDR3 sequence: CASSGTGGRGTEAFF. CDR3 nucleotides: TGCGCCAGCAGTGGGACAGGGGGGAGGGGCACTGAAGCTTTCTTT.

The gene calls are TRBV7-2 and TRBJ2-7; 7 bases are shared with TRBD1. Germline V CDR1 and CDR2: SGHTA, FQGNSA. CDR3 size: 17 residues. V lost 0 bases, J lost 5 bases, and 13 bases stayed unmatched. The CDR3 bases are TGTGCCAGCAGCTTAGCTTTCCGACAGGGTGAGAGAGACGAGCAGTACTTC. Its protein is CASSLAFRQGERDEQYF.

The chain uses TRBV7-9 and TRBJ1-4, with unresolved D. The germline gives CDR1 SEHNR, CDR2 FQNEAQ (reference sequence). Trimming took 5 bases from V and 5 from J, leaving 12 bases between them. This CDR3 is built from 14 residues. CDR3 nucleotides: TGTGCCAGCAGCACGATGACTGGAAATGAAAAACTGTTTTTT. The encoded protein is CASSTMTGNEKLFF.

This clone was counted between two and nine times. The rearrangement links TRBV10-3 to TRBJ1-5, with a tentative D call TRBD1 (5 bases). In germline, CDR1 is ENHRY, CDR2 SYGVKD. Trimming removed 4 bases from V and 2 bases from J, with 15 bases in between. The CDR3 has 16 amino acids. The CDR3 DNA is TGTGCCATCAGTGTTCAGGGATTGGCCGGCAATCAGCCCCAGCATTTT. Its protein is CAISVQGLAGNQPQHF.

CDR3 nucleotides: TGTGCCAGCAGCTTCAGGGAGGACTATGGCTACACCTTC. It encodes CASSFREDYGYTF. The rearrangement joins TRBV5-8 to TRBJ1-2; tentatively, D is TRBD1 (5 bases). Germline CDR1 reads SGHTS; CDR2 reads YDEGEE. Trimming removed 2 bases from V and 3 bases from J, with 8 bases in between. CDR3 length equals 13 residues.

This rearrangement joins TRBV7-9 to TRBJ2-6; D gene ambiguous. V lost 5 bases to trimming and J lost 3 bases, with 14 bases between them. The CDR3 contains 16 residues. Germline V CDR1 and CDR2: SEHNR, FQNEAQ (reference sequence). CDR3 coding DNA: TGTGCCAGCAGCGTCCCGAGCAATTATGGGGCCAACGTCCTGACTTTC. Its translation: CASSVPSNYGANVLTF. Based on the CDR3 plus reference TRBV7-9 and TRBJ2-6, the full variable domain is DTGVSQNPRHKITKRGQNVTFRCDPISEHNRLYWYRQTLGQGPEFLTYFQNEAQLEKSRLLSDRFSAERPKGSFSTLEIQRTEQGDSAMYLCASSVPSNYGANVLTFGAGSRLTVL.

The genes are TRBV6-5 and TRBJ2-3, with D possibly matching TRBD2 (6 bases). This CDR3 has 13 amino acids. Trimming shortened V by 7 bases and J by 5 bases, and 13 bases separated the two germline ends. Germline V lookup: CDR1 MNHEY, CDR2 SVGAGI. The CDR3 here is CASNGGTGDTQYF. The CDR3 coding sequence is TGTGCCAGCAATGGGGGGACGGGAGATACGCAGTATTTT.

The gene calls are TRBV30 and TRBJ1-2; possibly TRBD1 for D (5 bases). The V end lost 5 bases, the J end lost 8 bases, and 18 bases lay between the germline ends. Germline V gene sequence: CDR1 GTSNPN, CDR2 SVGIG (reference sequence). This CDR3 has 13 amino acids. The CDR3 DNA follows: TGTGCCTGGGACCCCCACAGGCCCGGGGGCTACACCTTC. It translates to CAWDPHRPGGYTF. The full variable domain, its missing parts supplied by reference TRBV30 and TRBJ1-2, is SQTIHQWPATLVQPVGSPLSLECTVEGTSNPNLYWYRQAAGRGLQLLFYSVGIGQISSEVPQNLSASRPQDRQFILSSKKLLLSDSGFYLCAWDPHRPGGYTFGSGTRLTVV.

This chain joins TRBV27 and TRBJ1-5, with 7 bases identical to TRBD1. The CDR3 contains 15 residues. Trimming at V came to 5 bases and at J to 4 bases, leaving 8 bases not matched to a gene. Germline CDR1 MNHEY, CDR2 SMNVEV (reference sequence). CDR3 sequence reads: CASSLRTGWNQPQHF. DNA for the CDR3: TGTGCCAGCAGTCTGCGGACAGGATGGAATCAGCCCCAGCATTTT.

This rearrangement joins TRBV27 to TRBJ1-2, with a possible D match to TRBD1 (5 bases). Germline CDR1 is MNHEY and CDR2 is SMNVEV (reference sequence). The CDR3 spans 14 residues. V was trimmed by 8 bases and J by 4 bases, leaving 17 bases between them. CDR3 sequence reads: CASGVREGGYGYTF. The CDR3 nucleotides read TGTGCCAGCGGAGTCAGGGAAGGCGGCTATGGCTACACCTTC.

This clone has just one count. In DNA form, the CDR3 reads TGTGCCAGCAGCTTATGGCAAAATGAAAAACTGTTTTTT. It yields the protein CASSLWQNEKLFF. V gene TRBV7-9 combines with J gene TRBJ1-4; D unresolved. Germline values: CDR1 SEHNR, CDR2 FQNEAQ (reference sequence). The CDR3 is made up of 13 amino acids. V lost 2 bases, J lost 5 bases, and 6 bases lay in between. Full variable domain (remainder filled in from reference TRBV7-9 and TRBJ1-4): DTGVSQNPRHKITKRGQNVTFRCDPISEHNRLYWYRQTLGQGPEFLTYFQNEAQLEKSRLLSDRFSAERPKGSFSTLEIQRTEQGDSAMYLCASSLWQNEKLFFGSGTQLSVL.

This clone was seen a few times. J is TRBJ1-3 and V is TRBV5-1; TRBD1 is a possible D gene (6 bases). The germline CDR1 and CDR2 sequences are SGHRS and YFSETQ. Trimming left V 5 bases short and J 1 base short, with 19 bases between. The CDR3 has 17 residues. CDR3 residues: CASSSSPVQGSGNTIYF. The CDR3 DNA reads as TGCGCCAGCAGTTCCTCCCCCGTACAGGGTTCTGGAAACACCATATATTTT.

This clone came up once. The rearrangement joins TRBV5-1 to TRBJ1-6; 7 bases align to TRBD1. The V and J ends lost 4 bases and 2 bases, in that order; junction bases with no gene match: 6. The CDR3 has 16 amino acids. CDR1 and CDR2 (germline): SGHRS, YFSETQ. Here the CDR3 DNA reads TGCGCCAGCAGCCCCACAGGGGTACCCTATAATTCACCCCTCCACTTT. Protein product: CASSPTGVPYNSPLHF.

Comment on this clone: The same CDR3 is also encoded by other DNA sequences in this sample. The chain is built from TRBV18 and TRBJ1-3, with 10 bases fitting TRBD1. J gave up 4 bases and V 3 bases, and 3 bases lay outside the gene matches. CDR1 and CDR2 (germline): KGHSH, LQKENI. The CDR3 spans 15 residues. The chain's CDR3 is CASSPGTGAGNTIYF. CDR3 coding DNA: TGTGCCAGCTCACCGGGGACAGGGGCAGGAAACACCATATATTTT. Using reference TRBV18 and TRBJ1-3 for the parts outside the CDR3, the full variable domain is NAGVMQNPRHLVRRRGQEARLRCSPMKGHSHVYWYRQLPEEGLKFMVYLQKENIIDESGMPKERFSAEFPKEGPSILRIQQVVRGDSAAYFCASSPGTGAGNTIYFGEGSWLTVV.

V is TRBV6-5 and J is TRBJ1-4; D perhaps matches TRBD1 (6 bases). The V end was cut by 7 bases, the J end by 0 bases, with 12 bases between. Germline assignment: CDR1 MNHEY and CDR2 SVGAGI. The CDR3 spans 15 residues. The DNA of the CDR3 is TGTGCCAGCATAAGAGGACAGTCAACTAATGAAAAACTGTTTTTT. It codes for CASIRGQSTNEKLFF.

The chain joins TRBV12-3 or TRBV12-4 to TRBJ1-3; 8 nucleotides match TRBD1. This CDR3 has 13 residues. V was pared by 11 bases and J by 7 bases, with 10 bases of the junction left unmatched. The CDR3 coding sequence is TGTGCCGGCTCCCTACAGGGGGGGAACACCATATATTTT. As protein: CAGSLQGGNTIYF.

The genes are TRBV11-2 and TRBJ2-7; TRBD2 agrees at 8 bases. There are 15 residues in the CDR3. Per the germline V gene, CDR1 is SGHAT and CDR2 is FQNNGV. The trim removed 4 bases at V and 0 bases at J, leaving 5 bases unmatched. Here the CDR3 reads CASSSDRGGSYEQYF. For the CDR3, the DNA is TGTGCCAGCAGCTCCGACCGGGGGGGCTCCTACGAGCAGTACTTC.

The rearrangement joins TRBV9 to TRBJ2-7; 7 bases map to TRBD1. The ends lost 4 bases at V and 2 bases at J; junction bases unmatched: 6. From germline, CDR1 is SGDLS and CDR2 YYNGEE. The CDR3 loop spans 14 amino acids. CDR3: CASSPRDSPYEQYF. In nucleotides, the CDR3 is TGTGCCAGCAGCCCCAGGGACAGTCCCTACGAGCAGTACTTC.

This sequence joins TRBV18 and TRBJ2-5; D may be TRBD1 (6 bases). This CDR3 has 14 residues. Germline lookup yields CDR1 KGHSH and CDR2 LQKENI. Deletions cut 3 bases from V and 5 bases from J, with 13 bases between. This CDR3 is CASSPHRDAETQYF. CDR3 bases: TGTGCCAGCTCACCTCACAGGGATGCGGAGACCCAGTACTTC.

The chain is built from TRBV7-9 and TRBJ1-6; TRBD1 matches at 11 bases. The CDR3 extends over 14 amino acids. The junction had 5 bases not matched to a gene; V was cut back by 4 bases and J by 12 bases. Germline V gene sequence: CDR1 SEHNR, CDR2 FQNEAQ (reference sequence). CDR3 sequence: CASSSRTGGRPLHF. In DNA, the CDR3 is TGTGCCAGCAGCTCGAGGACAGGGGGCAGACCCCTCCACTTT.